This T cell receptor beta chain was observed in a study of shared T cell receptors in the human thymus. Between the trimmed V and J ends, which lost 2 bases and 6 bases, there was a span of 14 bases. The CDR3 length is 15 residues. Looked up from germline, CDR1 is MGHRA and CDR2 is YSYEKL. Generated by immunoSEQ multiplex PCR, the TCRdb table keeps only in-frame clones and is missing some. The sample contains about 660,000 clones, roughly 86% of which appear only once. This same sample was also part of a study on human thymus T cells.

The source material was thymocytes. This sequence joins TRBV4-1 and TRBJ2-1, with a possible D match to TRBD1 (6 bases). This clonotype was sampled from a boy in the first two years of life with a congenital heart defect. For the CDR3, the DNA is TGCGCCAGCAGCCAAAACTCAAGGGGGTTCAATGAGCAGTTCTTC. Encoded protein: CASSQNSRGFNEQFF.